Listed here is a single T cell receptor (beta chain). 5'RACE with constant-segment primers yielded barcoded, UMI-tagged TCR alpha and TCR beta cDNA libraries. MiXCR, applied by TCRdb to the 5' RACE reads, yields one record per CDR3 protein. The sample has under 550,000 distinct CDR3 sequences, 18% seen once; the top ten hold roughly an eighth. These data originate in a study of T-cell memory formation after mild COVID-19. With 1 base removed from V and 10 bases from J, the gap between germline ends came to 17 bases. The CDR3 is 15 residues long. Material: PBMCs or a T cell subset sorted from them (not recorded which). This TCR came from an adult woman who had mild COVID-19 (a few samples of this study predate the infection). Cell type and time point are not known. The V gene is TRBV12-3 or TRBV12-4, the J gene TRBJ2-1; tentative D call: TRBD2 (6 bases). The CDR3 reads CASSLGGTGNGEQFF. CDR3 bases: TGTGCCAGCAGTTTAGGCGGGACTGGAAACGGCGAGCAGTTCTTC.